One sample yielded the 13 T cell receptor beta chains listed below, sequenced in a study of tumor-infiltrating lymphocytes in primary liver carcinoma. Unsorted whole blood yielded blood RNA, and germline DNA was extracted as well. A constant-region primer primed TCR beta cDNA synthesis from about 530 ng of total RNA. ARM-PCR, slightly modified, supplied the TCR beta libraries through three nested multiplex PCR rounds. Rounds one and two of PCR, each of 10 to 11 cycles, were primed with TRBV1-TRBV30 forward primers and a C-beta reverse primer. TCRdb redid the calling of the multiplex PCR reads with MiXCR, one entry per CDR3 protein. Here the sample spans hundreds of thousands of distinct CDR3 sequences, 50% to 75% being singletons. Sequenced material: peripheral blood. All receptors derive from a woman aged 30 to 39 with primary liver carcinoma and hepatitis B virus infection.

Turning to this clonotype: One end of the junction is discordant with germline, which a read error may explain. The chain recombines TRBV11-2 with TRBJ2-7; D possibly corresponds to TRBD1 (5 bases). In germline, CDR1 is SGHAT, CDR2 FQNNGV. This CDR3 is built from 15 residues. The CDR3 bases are TGTGCCAGCAGCTTTGGGGCAGGGCGTTCTTACGAGCAGTGCTTC. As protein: CASSFGAGRSYEQCF.

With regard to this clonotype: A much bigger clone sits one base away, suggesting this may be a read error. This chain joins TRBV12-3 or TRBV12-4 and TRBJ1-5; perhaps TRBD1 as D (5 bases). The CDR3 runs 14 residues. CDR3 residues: CTSSLALQAQPQHF. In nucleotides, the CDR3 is TGTACCAGCAGTTTAGCGCTACAGGCTCAGCCCCAGCATTTT.

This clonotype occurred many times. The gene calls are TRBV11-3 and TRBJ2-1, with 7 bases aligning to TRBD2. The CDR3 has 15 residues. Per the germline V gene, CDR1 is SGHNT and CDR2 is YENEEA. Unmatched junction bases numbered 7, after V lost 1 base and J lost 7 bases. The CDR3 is CASSLGYLGGNEQFF. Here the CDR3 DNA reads TGTGCCAGCAGCTTAGGATACCTCGGGGGGAATGAGCAGTTCTTC.

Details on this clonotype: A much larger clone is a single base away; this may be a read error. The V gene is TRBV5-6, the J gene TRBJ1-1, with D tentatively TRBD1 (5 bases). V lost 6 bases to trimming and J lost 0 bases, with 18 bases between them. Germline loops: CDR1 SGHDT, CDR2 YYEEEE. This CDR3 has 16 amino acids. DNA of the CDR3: TGTGCCAGCAACTCGCGACCGGGACGGCTGAACACTGAAGCTTTCTTT. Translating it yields CASNSRPGRLNTEAFF.

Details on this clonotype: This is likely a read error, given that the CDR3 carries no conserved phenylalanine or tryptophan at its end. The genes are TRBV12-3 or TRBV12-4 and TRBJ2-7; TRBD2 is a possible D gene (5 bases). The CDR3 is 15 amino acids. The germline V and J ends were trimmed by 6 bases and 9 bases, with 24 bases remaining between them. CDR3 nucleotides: TGTGCCAGCAGCCGCTCGACTACCTTCTCAGGAGTGCAGTACTTA. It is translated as CASSRSTTFSGVQYL.

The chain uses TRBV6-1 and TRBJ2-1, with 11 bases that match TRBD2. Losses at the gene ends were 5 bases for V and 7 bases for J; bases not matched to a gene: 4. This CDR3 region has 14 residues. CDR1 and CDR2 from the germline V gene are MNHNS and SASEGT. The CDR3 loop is CASSKLAGANEQFF. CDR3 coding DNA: TGTGCCAGCAGTAAACTAGCGGGAGCTAATGAGCAGTTCTTC.

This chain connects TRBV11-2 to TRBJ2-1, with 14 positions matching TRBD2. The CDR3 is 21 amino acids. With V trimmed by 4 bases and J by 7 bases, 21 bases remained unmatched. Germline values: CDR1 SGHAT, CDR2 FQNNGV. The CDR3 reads CASSSTRVGLAGVGTKNEQFF. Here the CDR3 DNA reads TGTGCCAGCAGCTCCACCCGGGTGGGACTAGCGGGAGTGGGCACGAAGAATGAGCAGTTCTTC.

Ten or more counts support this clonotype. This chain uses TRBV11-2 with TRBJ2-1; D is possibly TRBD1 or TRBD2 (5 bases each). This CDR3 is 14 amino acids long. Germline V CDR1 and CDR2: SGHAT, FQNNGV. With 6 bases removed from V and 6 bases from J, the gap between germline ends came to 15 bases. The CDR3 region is CASSSAPGGNEQFF. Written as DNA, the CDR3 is TGTGCCAGCAGTTCTGCCCCTGGGGGCAATGAGCAGTTCTTC.

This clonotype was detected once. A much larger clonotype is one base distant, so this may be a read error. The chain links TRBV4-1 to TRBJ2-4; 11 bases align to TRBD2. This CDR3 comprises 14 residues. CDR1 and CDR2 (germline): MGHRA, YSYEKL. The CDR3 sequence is CAGSQELAGDIQYF. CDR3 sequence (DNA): TGCGCCGGCAGCCAAGAACTAGCGGGAGACATTCAGTACTTC.

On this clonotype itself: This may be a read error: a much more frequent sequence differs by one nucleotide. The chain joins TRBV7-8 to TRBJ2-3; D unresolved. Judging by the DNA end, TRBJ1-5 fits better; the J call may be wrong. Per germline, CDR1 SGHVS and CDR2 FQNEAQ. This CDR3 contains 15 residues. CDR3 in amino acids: CASSSGLAGVDTQHF. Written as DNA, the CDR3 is TGTGCCAGCAGCTCAGGCCTAGCGGGAGTCGATACGCAGCATTTT.

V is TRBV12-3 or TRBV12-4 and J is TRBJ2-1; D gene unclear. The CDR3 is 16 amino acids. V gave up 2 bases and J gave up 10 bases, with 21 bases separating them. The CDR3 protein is CASSLRAPTFWEEQFF. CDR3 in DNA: TGTGCCAGCAGTTTAAGGGCGCCTACGTTTTGGGAAGAGCAGTTCTTC.

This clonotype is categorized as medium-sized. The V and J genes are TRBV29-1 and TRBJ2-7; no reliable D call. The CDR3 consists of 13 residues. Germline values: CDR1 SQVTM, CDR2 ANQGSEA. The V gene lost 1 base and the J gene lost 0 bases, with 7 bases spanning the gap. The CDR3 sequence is CSVEGSSSYEQYF. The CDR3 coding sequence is TGCAGCGTTGAAGGCAGTAGCTCCTACGAGCAGTACTTC.

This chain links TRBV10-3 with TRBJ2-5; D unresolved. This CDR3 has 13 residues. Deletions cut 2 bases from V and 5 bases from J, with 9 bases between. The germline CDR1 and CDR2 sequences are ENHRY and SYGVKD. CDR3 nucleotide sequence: TGTGCCATCAGTGAGGCAGTTGCGGAGACCCAGTACTTC. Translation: CAISEAVAETQYF.